The 15 T cell receptor beta chains below were found in one sample sequenced in a study of monozygotic twins with inflammatory bowel disease. No DNA is given; TCRdb re-called the 5' RACE reads and lists each CDR3 protein once. Its clone listing holds under 200,000 distinct CDR3 sequences. Sequenced material: blood. These receptors were taken from a human donor with ulcerative colitis or Crohn's disease, or a healthy co-twin of an affected twin (not recorded which).

The chain couples TRBV29-1 to TRBJ2-1; TCRdb selects TRBD1, and the lack of DNA leaves this call unchecked. This CDR3 spans 11 amino acids. Germline V gene data show CDR1 as SQVTM and CDR2 as ANQGSEA. CDR3 region: CSVEQGPNRFF.

The chain is built from TRBV5-1 and TRBJ2-3. CDR3 size: 13 residues. Germline loops: CDR1 SGHRS, CDR2 YFSETQ. CDR3 protein: CASSLGFGDTQYF. Looking up the rest from reference TRBV5-1 and TRBJ2-3 gives the full variable domain: KAGVTQTPRYLIKTRGQQVTLSCSPISGHRSVSWYQQTPGQGLQFLFEYFSETQRNKGNFPGRFSGRQFSNSRSEMNVSTLELGDSALYLCASSLGFGDTQYFGPGTRLTVL.

J is TRBJ1-1 and V is TRBV3-1; TCRdb names TRBD1, which stays unverified in the absence of DNA. CDR3 length: 12 amino acids. Germline assignment: CDR1 LGHDT and CDR2 YNNKEL (reference sequence). CDR3 loop: CASSLQGAEAFF.

The gene calls are TRBV5-4 and TRBJ1-1. The CDR3 spans 13 residues. From germline, CDR1 is SGHNT and CDR2 YYREEE (reference sequence). The CDR3 region is CASSQGRETEAFF.

J is TRBJ1-6 and V is TRBV13; absent DNA, TCRdb's TRBD1 call cannot be checked. The CDR3 has 15 amino acids. Germline-derived CDR1 and CDR2 are PRHDT and FYEKMQ (reference sequence). CDR3 in amino acids: CASSPPTGANSPLHF.

This chain links TRBV11-2 with TRBJ2-3; the D call from TCRdb, TRBD2, cannot be confirmed without DNA. The V gene's germline CDR1 is SGHAT and CDR2 FQNNGV. CDR3 length equals 14 residues. CDR3 region: CASSFGGLTDTQYF. Based on the CDR3 plus reference TRBV11-2 and TRBJ2-3, the full variable domain is EAGVAQSPRYKIIEKRQSVAFWCNPISGHATLYWYQQILGQGPKLLIQFQNNGVVDDSQLPKDRFSAERLKGVDSTLKIQPAKLEDSAVYLCASSFGGLTDTQYFGPGTRLTVL.

The rearrangement joins TRBV9 to TRBJ2-7; the TCRdb D gene call, TRBD1, has no DNA to confirm it. This CDR3 is 14 amino acids long. The germline CDR1 and CDR2 sequences are SGDLS and YYNGEE. The CDR3 here is CASSVSQGAYEQYF.

The chain carries TRBV23-1 and TRBJ2-1; the TRBD2 assignment by TCRdb is unverifiable without DNA. TRBV23-1 is an ORF, with its function uncertain. The CDR3 has 19 amino acids. This CDR3 is CASSQRRLAGPRGYNEQFF.

The chain has TRBV7-2 and TRBJ1-1; TCRdb outputs TRBD1, but without DNA this stays unchecked. The germline gives CDR1 SGHTA, CDR2 FQGNSA. The CDR3 loop spans 14 amino acids. CDR3 sequence: CASSPGTGDTEAFF.

This chain connects TRBV4-1 to TRBJ2-1; the D gene TCRdb calls, TRBD1, cannot be checked with no DNA. Germline CDR1 reads MGHRA; CDR2 reads YSYEKL. This CDR3 is 16 amino acids long. The CDR3 reads CASSHDRDPRGSGEFF.

The chain joins TRBV5-1 to TRBJ2-7. The CDR3 covers 14 residues. Germline values: CDR1 SGHRS, CDR2 YFSETQ. CDR3: CASSLDGSTGEQYF.

The chain is built from TRBV5-1 and TRBJ1-1. The CDR3 runs 15 residues. The germline CDR1 and CDR2 sequences are SGHRS and YFSETQ. CDR3 sequence reads: CASSLLGRKNTEAFF.

V and J are TRBV12-3 or TRBV12-4 and TRBJ2-7; no DNA is available, so the TRBD1 call from TCRdb remains unchecked. This CDR3 has 13 amino acids. CDR3 residues: CASSPWGDYEQYF.

V usage is TRBV5-1 and J usage is TRBJ1-2. The CDR3 totals 14 residues. CDR1 is SGHRS, CDR2 YFSETQ, per germline. The CDR3 here is CASSSGGEIYGYTF.

This chain joins TRBV2 and TRBJ2-3; TCRdb's D call of TRBD1 is untestable without DNA. The CDR3 totals 16 residues. Germline V gene data show CDR1 as SNHLY and CDR2 as FYNNEI. CDR3 protein: CASSYRAPFSTDTQYF.